This entry features one T cell receptor (beta chain) sequence. Germline V gives CDR1 MGHDK, CDR2 SYGVNS. The V segment lost 3 bases and the J segment 8 bases; nucleotides outside the gene matches: 1. This CDR3 has 13 residues. The data stem from a study of CD8 T cells in Susac syndrome. With random hexamers, reverse transcription was performed on 0.5 to 1 ug of RNA. MiXCR, run by TCRdb on the immunoSEQ multiplex PCR reads, gives a single entry per CDR3 protein. The repertoire holds about 94,000 distinct CDR3 sequences, with about 95% as singletons. This TCR was recovered from a human donor with Susac syndrome. This rearrangement joins TRBV25-1 to TRBJ2-1, with 10 bases aligning to TRBD2. The sample comprised CD4+ T cells from PBMCs. DNA of the CDR3: TGTGCCAGCAGTGACGGGACTAGCGATGAGCAGTTCTTC. This sequence encodes CASSDGTSDEQFF.